The 8 T cell receptor beta chains below were found in one sample sequenced in a study of beta chain features in type 1 diabetes. Sequencing targeted expressed TCRB transcripts, as all isolated RNA had been reverse transcribed. Profiled with immunoSEQ multiplex PCR; TCRdb holds only in-frame clones, not every one. The data hold 110,000 to 150,000 clones, with 9% to 9.5% observed a single time. The sample consisted of central memory CD4+ T cells from blood. These TCRs come from a man aged 18 to 30 in good health.

This chain links TRBV30 with TRBJ1-4, with TRBD1 matching 7 bases. V lost 4 bases, J lost 8 bases, and 7 bases stayed unmatched. Germline-derived CDR1 and CDR2 are GTSNPN and SVGIG (reference sequence). The CDR3 extends over 13 amino acids. The CDR3 protein is CAWKQGYGEKLFF. The CDR3 coding sequence is TGTGCCTGGAAACAGGGGTACGGGGAAAAACTGTTTTTT.

The genes are TRBV6-1 and TRBJ2-4; TRBD1 is a possible D gene (5 bases). This CDR3 contains 13 residues. CDR1 MNHNS and CDR2 SASEGT come from the germline V gene. V dropped 6 bases and J dropped 11 bases, with 17 bases sitting between them. The CDR3 region is CASSLRFGALQYF. The CDR3 DNA reads TGTGCCAGCAGCTTACGTTTTGGGGCCCTTCAGTACTTC.

This clone was detected ten times or more. This chain uses TRBV5-1 with TRBJ1-2, with D uncertain. The CDR3 covers 10 residues. V dropped 7 bases and J dropped 4 bases, with 5 bases sitting between them. The germline V gene has CDR1 SGHRS and CDR2 YFSETQ. CDR3 bases: TGCGCCAGCCTGTCCTATGGCTACACCTTC. Translated, it gives CASLSYGYTF.

The chain employs TRBV7-8 and TRBJ2-2; 10 positions agree with TRBD2. The germline V gene has CDR1 SGHVS and CDR2 FQNEAQ. The CDR3 is 16 amino acids. J lost 5 bases, V lost 5 bases, and 8 bases had no gene match. The CDR3 region is CASSPRPSGGTGELFF. CDR3 nucleotides: TGTGCCAGCAGCCCCCGTCCTAGCGGGGGAACCGGGGAGCTGTTTTTT. Together with reference TRBV7-8 and TRBJ2-2, the CDR3 gives the full variable domain: GAGVSQSPRYKVAKRGQDVALRCDPISGHVSLFWYQQALGQGPEFLTYFQNEAQLDKSGLPSDRFFAERPEGSVSTLKIQRTQQEDSAVYLCASSPRPSGGTGELFFGEGSRLTVL.

This clone was counted between two and nine times. The rearrangement links TRBV2 to TRBJ2-1, with TRBD2 matching over 10 bases. Germline CDR1 SNHLY, CDR2 FYNNEI. The CDR3 has 17 amino acids. V was pared by 4 bases and J by 0 bases, with 6 bases of the junction left unmatched. The DNA of the CDR3 is TGTGCCAGCAGTGGGGAAGCGGGGGGGACCTCCTACAATGAGCAGTTCTTC. Translating gives CASSGEAGGTSYNEQFF. The variable domain in full, completed from reference TRBV2 and TRBJ2-1, reads EPEVTQTPSHQVTQMGQEVILRCVPISNHLYFYWYRQILGQKVEFLVSFYNNEISEKSEIFDDQFSVERPDGSNFTLKIRSTKLEDSAMYFCASSGEAGGTSYNEQFFGPGTRLTVL.

This clone was counted only a few times. The V call is TRBV11-2, the J call TRBJ1-1; TRBD1 agrees at 11 bases. The CDR3 runs 15 residues. Germline CDR1 is SGHAT and CDR2 is FQNNGV. V lost 4 bases and J lost 4; bases outside the gene matches: 5. The CDR3 DNA follows: TGTGCCAGCAGCTACGGGACAGGGGGGGTCACTGAAGCTTTCTTT. Residues: CASSYGTGGVTEAFF.

This sequence joins TRBV4-1 and TRBJ2-2, with 7 bases matching TRBD1. The CDR3 has 16 amino acids. The trim removed 3 bases at V and 6 bases at J, leaving 10 bases unmatched. Germline-derived CDR1 and CDR2 are MGHRA and YSYEKL. The CDR3 here is CASSHPLARGSGELFF. For the CDR3, the DNA is TGCGCCAGCAGCCACCCTCTGGCCAGGGGGTCCGGGGAGCTGTTTTTT.

This chain connects TRBV29-1 to TRBJ2-7, with TRBD2 as a possible D gene (6 bases). The CDR3 loop spans 12 amino acids. V lost 3 bases and J lost 4, with 10 bases in between. The germline CDR1 and CDR2 sequences are SQVTM and ANQGSEA. The CDR3 bases are TGCAGCGTTGATGGGGGGAGGTACGAGCAGTACTTC. Encoded protein: CSVDGGRYEQYF.